This TCR beta chain comes out of a study of T cells in Graves' hyperthyroidism and ophthalmopathy. The CDR3 runs to 16 residues. Per germline, CDR1 DFQATT and CDR2 SNEGSKA (reference sequence). V was pared by 0 bases and J by 3 bases, with 15 bases between. From RNA transcripts, TCR beta CDR3 regions were amplified. Using the HTBI primer set, a first-round RT-PCR was run on the TCR CDR3. TCRdb re-called the multiplex PCR reads through MiXCR, storing one row per CDR3 protein. The table includes approximately 710,000 distinct CDR3 sequences, 17% detected once. There are many counts of this clonotype. This sequence originates from a man between 45 and 60 years old with Graves' hyperthyroidism. J is TRBJ2-1 and V is TRBV20-1; no definite D call. Sequencing used blood. This CDR3 reads CSARDPLVSFYNEQFF. The CDR3 DNA sequence: TGCAGTGCTAGAGATCCTCTAGTAAGTTTCTACAATGAGCAGTTCTTC.